Shown below are 12 T cell receptor beta chains from a single sample sequenced in a study of blood T cell repertoires in COVID-19. Here immunoSEQ multiplex PCR was the method, and the copy in TCRdb shows in-frame clones only, minus some. The table has 200,000 to 250,000 clones, over 80% seen once; the top ten hold 3.7%. Sequenced sample: PBMCs or T cells enriched from blood (not recorded which). Receptor source: a woman in her 30s who had been exposed to COVID-19.

The table lists this clone with a few counts. This chain links TRBV30 with TRBJ2-1; 14 bases are a match to TRBD2. The germline gives CDR1 GTSNPN, CDR2 SVGIG (reference sequence). With 1 base clipped from V and 1 base from J, the junction kept 0 bases outside the gene matches. This CDR3 has 16 amino acids. The CDR3 sequence is CAWSGTSGRSYNEQFF. The CDR3 DNA sequence: TGTGCCTGGAGTGGGACTAGCGGGAGGTCCTACAATGAGCAGTTCTTC.

This chain connects TRBV28 to TRBJ1-2; the match to TRBD1 covers 7 bases. The CDR3 has 14 residues. Losses at the gene ends were 5 bases for V and 7 bases for J; bases not matched to a gene: 10. CDR1 is MDHEN, CDR2 SYDVKM, per germline. The CDR3 DNA is TGTGCCAGCAGTGCCGGGGGCCCAGGGGGTGGCTACACCTTC. Amino acids: CASSAGGPGGGYTF.

The rearrangement uses TRBV25-1 and TRBJ1-2; no reliable D call. CDR1 is MGHDK, CDR2 SYGVNS, per germline. Trimming took off 4 bases at V and 5 bases at J, with 14 bases between the two ends. There are 14 residues in the CDR3. Here the CDR3 reads CASSGPWAGYGYTF. DNA for the CDR3: TGTGCCAGCAGTGGCCCCTGGGCAGGTTATGGCTACACCTTC.

This chain uses TRBV5-6 with TRBJ1-6; D gene uncertain. This CDR3 comprises 15 residues. CDR1 is SGHDT, CDR2 YYEEEE, per germline. Trimming took off 2 bases at V and 8 bases at J, with 14 bases between the two ends. This CDR3 is CASSLTSPSHSPLHF. The CDR3 nucleotides are TGTGCCAGCAGCTTAACATCCCCAAGTCATTCACCCCTCCACTTT.

The chain couples TRBV7-3 to TRBJ2-1, with 9 bases fitting TRBD2. CDR1 is SGHTA and CDR2 is FQGTGA in the germline V gene. The CDR3 extends over 16 amino acids. After removal of 5 bases from V and 7 bases from J, the junction contained 12 bases not matched to a gene. The DNA for the CDR3 is TGTGCCAGCAGCCCAAAAGGGCTAGCGGGACCTAATGAGCAGTTCTTC. Translation: CASSPKGLAGPNEQFF.

CDR3 in amino acids: CASSDGTESYNEQFF. Written as DNA, the CDR3 is TGCGCCAGCAGTGACGGGACAGAGTCCTACAATGAGCAGTTCTTC. The chain has TRBV5-1 and TRBJ2-1, with TRBD1 matching over 7 bases. The trim removed 5 bases at V and 1 base at J, leaving 6 bases unmatched. This CDR3 has 15 residues. Per germline, CDR1 SGHRS and CDR2 YFSETQ.

This chain uses TRBV25-1 with TRBJ1-2; D unresolved. The CDR3 has 12 residues. V lost 4 bases to trimming and J lost 8 bases, with 11 bases between them. Germline V gene sequence: CDR1 MGHDK, CDR2 SYGVNS. CDR3 residues: CASSAPFGGYTF. The CDR3 bases are TGTGCCAGCAGTGCCCCCTTCGGGGGCTACACCTTC.

The chain combines TRBV19 with TRBJ2-7, with D possibly being TRBD2 (7 bases). This CDR3 comprises 15 residues. Germline V lookup: CDR1 LNHDA, CDR2 SQIVND (reference sequence). Trimming pared 3 bases from V and 4 bases from J, leaving 16 bases between. The CDR3: CASSMEGGSGYEQYF. As DNA, the CDR3 is TGTGCCAGTAGTATGGAGGGGGGGTCAGGGTACGAGCAGTACTTC.

The J gene is TRBJ1-6, the V gene TRBV2; D is possibly TRBD1 (6 bases). Germline-derived CDR1 and CDR2 are SNHLY and FYNNEI. This CDR3 region has 14 residues. V was cut by 6 bases and J by 7 bases, with 13 bases left in between. CDR3 nucleotide sequence: TGTGCCAGCAGGAATACAGGGTGGAATTCACCCCTCCACTTT. This translates into CASRNTGWNSPLHF. Complete variable domain (other parts from reference TRBV2 and TRBJ1-6): EPEVTQTPSHQVTQMGQEVILRCVPISNHLYFYWYRQILGQKVEFLVSFYNNEISEKSEIFDDQFSVERPDGSNFTLKIRSTKLEDSAMYFCASRNTGWNSPLHFGNGTRLTVT.

This sequence joins TRBV7-6 and TRBJ2-7; 8 bases are a match to TRBD2. J was trimmed by 4 bases and V by 5 bases; bases with no gene match: 22. CDR1 and CDR2 from the germline V gene are SGHVS and FNYEAQ. This CDR3 comprises 19 residues. Written as DNA, the CDR3 is TGTGCCAGCAGCCCAGGACTAGCCTTGAGAAAGATGGGGCTTTACGAGCAGTACTTC. Its translation is CASSPGLALRKMGLYEQYF. Looking up the rest from reference TRBV7-6 and TRBJ2-7 gives the full variable domain: GAGVSQSPRYKVTKRGQDVALRCDPISGHVSLYWYRQALGQGPEFLTYFNYEAQQDKSGLPNDRFSAERPEGSISTLTIQRTEQRDSAMYRCASSPGLALRKMGLYEQYFGPGTRLTVT.

This chain joins TRBV5-4 and TRBJ2-2, with D perhaps TRBD1 (6 bases). CDR3 length equals 15 residues. V lost 4 bases, J lost 0 bases, and 10 bases lay in between. Germline V CDR1 and CDR2: SGHNT, YYREEE (reference sequence). CDR3 sequence (DNA): TGTGCCAGCAGCCGGGACACCACGAACACCGGGGAGCTGTTTTTT. This gives the protein CASSRDTTNTGELFF. Using reference TRBV5-4 and TRBJ2-2 for the parts outside the CDR3, the full variable domain is ETGVTQSPTHLIKTRGQQVTLRCSSQSGHNTVSWYQQALGQGPQFIFQYYREEENGRGNFPPRFSGLQFPNYSSELNVNALELDDSALYLCASSRDTTNTGELFFGEGSRLTVL.

The chain uses TRBV5-1 and TRBJ2-7, with D perhaps TRBD2 (5 bases). V lost 4 bases to trimming and J lost 3 bases, with 11 bases between them. Germline V gene sequence: CDR1 SGHRS, CDR2 YFSETQ. The CDR3 contains 13 residues. The CDR3 is CASSRLTNYEQYF. DNA of the CDR3: TGCGCCAGCAGCCGCCTGACTAACTACGAGCAGTACTTC.